A single T cell receptor (beta chain) is shown here with its context. What it recognizes is unknown. TCRdb re-called the RT-PCR reads through MiXCR, storing one row per CDR3 protein. The table has fewer than 5,000 distinct CDR3 sequences, 73% seen once. The record originates from a study of yellow fever vaccine responses in identical twins. General observations from the study: Twins reportedly had a vaccine T cell response that seemed partly convergent, partly personalized.

Looked up from germline, CDR1 is SQVTM and CDR2 is ANQGSEA. The CDR3 sequence is 12 residues long. The V gene lost 4 bases and the J gene lost 2 bases, with 9 bases spanning the gap. The TCR sequence derives from a woman aged 18-29 years who received the yellow fever vaccine. Material: T cells from blood (PBMCs), unsorted or a sorted subset (not recorded which), obtained before or after yellow fever vaccination (not recorded which). The chain couples TRBV29-1 to TRBJ2-7; no reliable D call. The CDR3 here is CSVADAAYEQYF. The CDR3 bases are TGCAGCGTTGCGGACGCCGCCTACGAGCAGTACTTC.